The T cell receptor (beta chain) under discussion was sequenced for a study of T-cell memory formation after mild COVID-19. Study in general: TCR clusters mostly belonged to single donors. The study, taken as a whole, reports: Among CD4+ contracting clones, most were CM and EM, and CD8+ ones EMRA.

Trimming stripped 0 bases from V and 7 bases from J, with 15 bases between. This CDR3 comprises 15 residues. Germline V gives CDR1 MNHEY, CDR2 SVGAGI. TCRdb reprocessed the 5' RACE reads via MiXCR and lists one record per CDR3 protein. The sample shows under 650,000 distinct CDR3 sequences, about a sixth of them seen only once. This clonotype was observed a few times. The antigen is not known. Input material: PBMCs or a T cell subset sorted from them (not recorded which). The rearrangement uses TRBV6-5 and TRBJ1-1; D may be TRBD1 (5 bases). The clonotype comes from an adult woman who had mild COVID-19 (a few samples of this study predate the infection). Cell type and time point are not known. CDR3 nucleotides: TGTGCCAGCAGTTACTCACGGGGACTCGGCAATGAAGCTTTCTTT. Translation gives CASSYSRGLGNEAFF.